The 7 T cell receptor beta chains below come from one sample, sequenced in a study of molecular identifiers for immune sequencing clone quantification. TCRdb reprocessed the PCR reads with MiXCR, giving one entry per CDR3 protein. The profile shows 85,000 to 130,000 distinct CDR3 sequences, 36% of them singletons. The specimen was naive CD8+ T cells from blood, with Jurkat cell RNA spiked in. Noted subset: FACS-sorted CD8+CD4-CCR7+CD45RA+ naive T cells. The receptors derive from a human donor in good health. Some libraries in this study had Jurkat cell RNA spiked in.

The CDR3 nucleotides read TGTGCCAGCAGCCAGGACCGGGGTTTCGATACGCAGTATTTT. It encodes CASSQDRGFDTQYF. The chain links TRBV28 to TRBJ2-3, with D possibly TRBD2 on 5 matching bases. Germline V gives CDR1 MDHEN, CDR2 SYDVKM. V lost 6 bases, J lost 6 bases, and 16 bases lay in between. This CDR3 region has 14 residues.

As for this clonotype: Since a much larger clone is just one base distant, this may be a read error. This CDR3 is CSVESSTSGSYEQFF. CDR3 nucleotide sequence: TGCAGCGTTGAATCTTCCACTAGCGGGAGTTATGAGCAGTTCTTC. The V gene is TRBV29-1, the J gene TRBJ2-1, with 11 bases that match TRBD2. This CDR3 is built from 15 residues. Losses at the gene ends were 2 bases for V and 8 bases for J; bases not matched to a gene: 8. The germline V gene encodes CDR1 SQVTM and CDR2 ANQGSEA.

This clonotype was found once. Germline is not matched at one junction end, which may reflect a read error. The gene calls are TRBV7-2 and TRBJ2-5, with D perhaps matching TRBD2 (6 bases). CDR3 size: 18 residues. CDR1 and CDR2 from the germline V gene are SGHTA and FQGNSA. The CDR3 region is CASSLRPRSGLEGETRYF. Here the CDR3 DNA reads TGTGCCAGCAGCTTAAGGCCCCGGTCGGGGTTGGAGGGAGAGACCCGGTACTTC.

This chain uses TRBV19 with TRBJ2-3; no clear D. Germline V gene data show CDR1 as LNHDA and CDR2 as SQIVND (reference sequence). The CDR3 consists of 13 residues. The germline V and J ends were trimmed by 3 bases and 5 bases, with 9 bases remaining between them. CDR3 sequence (DNA): TGTGCCAGTAGTATCCTTCCGGGAGATACGCAGTATTTT. This sequence encodes CASSILPGDTQYF.

The chain uses TRBV2 and TRBJ2-4, with D uncertain. Germline V CDR1 and CDR2: SNHLY, FYNNEI. This CDR3 contains 15 residues. The V gene lost 6 bases and the J gene lost 8 bases, with 20 bases spanning the gap. CDR3 in amino acids: CASSEDVPRVDIQYF. The CDR3 DNA follows: TGTGCCAGCAGCGAGGACGTGCCTAGGGTCGACATTCAGTACTTC.

This clonotype was seen a few times. This chain joins TRBV7-9 and TRBJ2-2; D gene ambiguous. CDR1 and CDR2 (germline): SEHNR, FQNEAQ (reference sequence). CDR3 size: 12 residues. V was cut by 8 bases and J by 6 bases, with 10 bases left in between. CDR3: CASLAYAGELFF. Here the CDR3 DNA reads TGTGCCAGCTTGGCCTACGCCGGGGAGCTGTTTTTT. Looking up the rest from reference TRBV7-9 and TRBJ2-2 gives the full variable domain: DTGVSQNPRHKITKRGQNVTFRCDPISEHNRLYWYRQTLGQGPEFLTYFQNEAQLEKSRLLSDRFSAERPKGSFSTLEIQRTEQGDSAMYLCASLAYAGELFFGEGSRLTVL.

The chain uses TRBV10-1 and TRBJ2-5, with unresolved D. Germline CDR1 WNHNN, CDR2 SYGVQD (reference sequence). The V end lost 0 bases, the J end lost 7 bases, and 12 bases lay between the germline ends. This CDR3 is 14 amino acids long. The CDR3 sequence is CASSESLGAATQYF. The DNA for the CDR3 is TGCGCCAGCAGTGAGTCTCTGGGTGCGGCGACCCAGTACTTC.